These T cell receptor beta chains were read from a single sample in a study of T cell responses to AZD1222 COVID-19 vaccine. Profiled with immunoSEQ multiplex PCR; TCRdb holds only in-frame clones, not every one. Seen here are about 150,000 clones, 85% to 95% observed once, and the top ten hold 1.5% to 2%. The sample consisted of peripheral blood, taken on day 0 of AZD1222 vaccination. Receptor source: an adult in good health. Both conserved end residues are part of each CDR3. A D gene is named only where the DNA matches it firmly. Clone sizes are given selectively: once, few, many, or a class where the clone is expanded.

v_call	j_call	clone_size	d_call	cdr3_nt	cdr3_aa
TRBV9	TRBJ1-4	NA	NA	TGTGCCAGCAGCGTTAACAGTGGGGATGAAAAACTGTTTTTT	CASSVNSGDEKLFF
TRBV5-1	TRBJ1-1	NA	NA	TGCGCCAGCAGCTTGTCATTAAACACTGAAGCTTTCTTT	CASSLSLNTEAFF
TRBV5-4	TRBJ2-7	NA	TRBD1	TGTGCCAGCAGCTGGGGGACAGGGGGGTTCCAGCAGTACTTC	CASSWGTGGFQQYF
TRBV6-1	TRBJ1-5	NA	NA	TGTGCCAGCAGTGATTGGGAACAGCCCCAGCATTTT	CASSDWEQPQHF
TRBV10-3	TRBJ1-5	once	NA	TGTGCCATCAGTGATCAGGGTAGGAATCAGCCCCAGCATTTT	CAISDQGRNQPQHF
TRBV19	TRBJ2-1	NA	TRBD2	TGTGCCAGTACCTCCCCCGGGACTAGCGGTAACAATGAGCAGTTCTTC	CASTSPGTSGNNEQFF
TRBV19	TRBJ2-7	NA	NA	TGTGCCAGCCGAAGGCAGGGGTCCTACGAGCAGTACTTC	CASRRQGSYEQYF
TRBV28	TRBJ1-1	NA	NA	TGTGCCAGCAACCCAATGGTCCTTCAGGGCCCGAACACTGAAGCTTTCTTT	CASNPMVLQGPNTEAFF
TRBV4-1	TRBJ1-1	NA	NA	TGCGCCAGCAGCCAAAGCGTAACTGAAGCTTTCTTT	CASSQSVTEAFF
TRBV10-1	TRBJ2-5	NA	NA	TGCGCCAGCAGTCCGGGCCTTGGGGAGACCCAGTACTTC	CASSPGLGETQYF
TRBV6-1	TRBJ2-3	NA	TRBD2	TGTGCCAGCAGTGAATGGGCTAGCGGGGGGGCCGAGACGCAGTATTTT	CASSEWASGGAETQYF
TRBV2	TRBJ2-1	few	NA	TGTGCCAGCACGGTGGAGGGTGAGCAGTTCTTC	CASTVEGEQFF
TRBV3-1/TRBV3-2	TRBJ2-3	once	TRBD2	TGTGCCAGCAGCCCGATTAGCGGGGGGGGGAGCGATACGCAGTATTTT	CASSPISGGGSDTQYF
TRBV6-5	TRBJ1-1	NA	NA	TGTGCCAGCAGTTCCGAGGGGTTGGCTGAAGCTTTCTTT	CASSSEGLAEAFF
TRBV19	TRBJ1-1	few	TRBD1	TGTGCCAGCAAAACAGGGGAATACTGGAACACTGAAGCTTTCTTT	CASKTGEYWNTEAFF
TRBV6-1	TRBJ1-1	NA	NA	TGTGCCAGCAGTGATACCGCTTTCGGGCTGGGGGGAACTGAAGCTTTCTTT	CASSDTAFGLGGTEAFF
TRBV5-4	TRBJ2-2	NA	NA	TGTGCCAGCAGCTCCAGGAGAAGAACCACCGGGGAGCTGTTTTTT	CASSSRRRTTGELFF
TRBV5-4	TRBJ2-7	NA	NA	TGTGCCAGCAGCTCCAAGGAGGCAGGGGCCTACGAGCAGTACTTC	CASSSKEAGAYEQYF
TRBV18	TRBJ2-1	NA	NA	TGTGCCAGCTCACCACCCGGCCCCGACCAGAATGAGCAGTTCTTC	CASSPPGPDQNEQFF
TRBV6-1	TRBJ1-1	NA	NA	TGTGCCAGCAGTGAAAGTAGGGCGGGGAACACTGAAGCTTTCTTT	CASSESRAGNTEAFF
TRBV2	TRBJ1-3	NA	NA	TGTGCCAGCAGCCCACAGGTCTACTCTGGAAACACCATATATTTT	CASSPQVYSGNTIYF
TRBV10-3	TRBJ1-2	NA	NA	TGTGCCATCAGTGAACGGCCGCACCTAAACTATGGCTACACCTTC	CAISERPHLNYGYTF
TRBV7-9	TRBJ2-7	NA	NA	TGTGCCAGCAGCCTGATTTCTTCCCACGAGCAGTACTTC	CASSLISSHEQYF
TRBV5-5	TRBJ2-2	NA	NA	TGTGCCAGCAGCTTGGCCGTTGGGGGCTTGGACACCGGGGAGCTGTTTTTT	CASSLAVGGLDTGELFF